The 22 T cell receptor beta chains below come from one sample, sequenced in a study of control samples from healthy donors and cancer patients (dated by TCRdb to about 2020). The library was made by the immunoSEQ multiplex PCR assay. This immuneACCESS table, as held by TCRdb, lists in-frame sequences with V and J called but not all clones. Of the missing ones, under half trace to an unresolved V gene in checked studies; the others have no known cause. In this sample the table shows 40,000 to 60,000 clones, about 86% of which occur a single time. The ten largest clonotypes hold 2.8% of the sample. Specimen: PBMCs. The origin of the receptors is a woman aged 45-60 years with lung cancer.

V and J are TRBV7-3 and TRBJ2-3, with D perhaps TRBD1 or TRBD2 (5 bases each). The CDR3 extends over 13 amino acids. V lost 1 base, J lost 6 bases, and 8 bases lay in between. CDR1 is SGHTA and CDR2 is FQGTGA in the germline V gene. CDR3 nucleotide sequence: TGTGCCAGCAGCTTAAGGGGGTCGGATACGCAGTATTTT. It encodes CASSLRGSDTQYF.

The CDR3 sequence is CASSQEGDRNQPQHF. In DNA form, the CDR3 reads TGCGCCAGCAGCCAAGAGGGGGATCGCAATCAGCCCCAGCATTTT. V and J are TRBV4-1 and TRBJ1-5; D is possibly TRBD1 (5 bases). The CDR3 loop spans 15 amino acids. In germline, CDR1 is MGHRA, CDR2 YSYEKL. Trimming pared 0 bases from V and 2 bases from J, leaving 8 bases between.

The CDR3 sequence: CATSESRAQETQYF. CDR3 DNA: TGTGCCACCAGTGAGAGCAGGGCCCAAGAGACCCAGTACTTC. The rearrangement uses TRBV24-1 and TRBJ2-5; TRBD1 might be the D (5 bases). CDR3 length: 14 amino acids. Trimming took off 4 bases at V and 1 base at J, with 9 bases between the two ends. The germline V gene encodes CDR1 KGHDR and CDR2 SFDVKD.

The gene calls are TRBV6-5 and TRBJ1-2; TRBD1 is a possible D gene (5 bases). Germline assignment: CDR1 MNHEY and CDR2 SVGAGI. Trimming pared 6 bases from V and 10 bases from J, leaving 21 bases between. The CDR3 is made up of 14 amino acids. The DNA for the CDR3 is TGTGCCAGCAGATTGGACGGGACTCGAGAGGTCTACACCTTC. This sequence encodes CASRLDGTREVYTF.

V usage is TRBV30 and J usage is TRBJ2-2; D perhaps matches TRBD1 (6 bases). The V gene's germline CDR1 is GTSNPN and CDR2 SVGIG (reference sequence). CDR3 length: 14 amino acids. The V end was cut by 4 bases, the J end by 0 bases, with 9 bases between. As DNA, the CDR3 is TGTGCCTGGACGGGGACAACGAACACCGGGGAGCTGTTTTTT. It is translated as CAWTGTTNTGELFF.

This chain joins TRBV10-3 and TRBJ1-1; D is undetermined. This CDR3 region has 14 residues. Trimming removed 0 bases at V and 1 base at J, with 6 bases between. The germline CDR1 and CDR2 sequences are ENHRY and SYGVKD. The DNA for the CDR3 is TGTGCCATCAGTGAGTCGGCACAGAACACTGAAGCTTTCTTT. It encodes CAISESAQNTEAFF.

The chain has TRBV29-1 and TRBJ1-3, with D perhaps matching TRBD1 (5 bases). CDR1 and CDR2 (germline): SQVTM, ANQGSEA. V lost 7 bases and J 4 bases, leaving 17 bases between the germline ends. The CDR3 loop spans 14 amino acids. The chain's CDR3 is CSAVWGDSGNTIYF. CDR3 nucleotide sequence: TGCAGCGCCGTTTGGGGCGATTCCGGAAACACCATATATTTT.

CDR3 sequence: CASSLVWGGRNNEQFF. CDR3 DNA sequence: TGTGCCAGCAGCCTCGTTTGGGGGGGGCGGAATAATGAGCAGTTCTTC. The chain has TRBV11-2 and TRBJ2-1; possible D gene TRBD2, 7 bases. The CDR3 runs to 16 residues. Between the trimmed V and J ends, which lost 5 bases and 7 bases, there was a span of 21 bases. The V gene's germline CDR1 is SGHAT and CDR2 FQNNGV.

The chain joins TRBV2 to TRBJ2-2; 9 bases agree with TRBD2. Germline assignment: CDR1 SNHLY and CDR2 FYNNEI. The J segment lost 6 bases and the V segment lost 7 bases, leaving 6 bases of the junction unmatched. This CDR3 is 14 amino acids long. CDR3 region: CASTVTSGPGELFF. DNA for the CDR3: TGTGCCAGCACGGTGACTAGCGGCCCCGGGGAGCTGTTTTTT. Supplemented by reference TRBV2 and TRBJ2-2, the full variable domain reads EPEVTQTPSHQVTQMGQEVILRCVPISNHLYFYWYRQILGQKVEFLVSFYNNEISEKSEIFDDQFSVERPDGSNFTLKIRSTKLEDSAMYFCASTVTSGPGELFFGEGSRLTVL.

The CDR3 region has the DNA TGTGCCAGCAGCTATGGTGGGATTTACAATCAGCCCCAGCATTTT. Translating it yields CASSYGGIYNQPQHF. The rearrangement uses TRBV7-9 and TRBJ1-5; D is unclear. Looked up from germline, CDR1 is SEHNR and CDR2 is FQNEAQ (reference sequence). The V end was cut by 4 bases, the J end by 3 bases, with 13 bases between. The CDR3 is 15 amino acids.

The chain employs TRBV19 and TRBJ1-6; TRBD1 is a possible D gene (6 bases). V dropped 1 base and J dropped 9 bases, with 13 bases sitting between them. This CDR3 region has 15 residues. Germline V gives CDR1 LNHDA, CDR2 SQIVND (reference sequence). Here the CDR3 DNA reads TGTGCCAGTAGTATAGTAGGGGGTAAGGGTTCACCCCTCCACTTT. Translating gives CASSIVGGKGSPLHF. The variable domain in full, completed from reference TRBV19 and TRBJ1-6, reads DGGITQSPKYLFRKEGQNVTLSCEQNLNHDAMYWYRQDPGQGLRLIYYSQIVNDFQKGDIAEGYSVSREKKESFPLTVTSAQKNPTAFYLCASSIVGGKGSPLHFGNGTRLTVT.

CDR3 region: CASSHVGYNQPQHF. Written as DNA, the CDR3 is TGCGCCAGCAGCCATGTCGGGTACAATCAGCCCCAGCATTTT. The genes are TRBV4-1 and TRBJ1-5; no clear D. This CDR3 has 14 residues. Germline V CDR1 and CDR2: MGHRA, YSYEKL. V gave up 3 bases and J gave up 3 bases, with 9 bases separating them.

The rearrangement uses TRBV6-1 and TRBJ2-3, with 7 bases identical to TRBD2. The CDR3 is 17 residues long. V was pared by 2 bases and J by 0 bases, with 8 bases of the junction left unmatched. The V gene's germline CDR1 is MNHNS and CDR2 SASEGT. The CDR3 sequence: CASSERGGVQSTDTQYF. In nucleotides, the CDR3 is TGTGCCAGCAGTGAACGGGGAGGGGTCCAGAGCACAGATACGCAGTATTTT.

The V gene is TRBV30, the J gene TRBJ1-3; D unresolved. Germline V gives CDR1 GTSNPN, CDR2 SVGIG (reference sequence). Trimming took 4 bases from V and 3 from J, leaving 13 bases between them. This CDR3 comprises 14 residues. CDR3 coding DNA: TGTGCCTGGATCCGGGGAACGCTTGGAAACACCATATATTTT. Translating it yields CAWIRGTLGNTIYF. Based on the CDR3 plus reference TRBV30 and TRBJ1-3, the full variable domain is SQTIHQWPATLVQPVGSPLSLECTVEGTSNPNLYWYRQAAGRGLQLLFYSVGIGQISSEVPQNLSASRPQDRQFILSSKKLLLSDSGFYLCAWIRGTLGNTIYFGEGSWLTVV.

J is TRBJ1-2 and V is TRBV5-4, with TRBD1 identical over 7 bases. V lost 6 bases, J lost 4 bases, and 6 bases stayed unmatched. Germline V lookup: CDR1 SGHNT, CDR2 YYREEE (reference sequence). This CDR3 region has 13 residues. The CDR3 sequence: CASTRQGAYGYTF. The CDR3 DNA is TGTGCCAGCACCAGACAGGGTGCCTATGGCTACACCTTC.

The rearrangement joins TRBV27 to TRBJ2-7; 10 bases match TRBD1. V gave up 6 bases and J gave up 5 bases; unmatched junction bases: 10. The CDR3 contains 15 residues. CDR1 and CDR2 from the germline V gene are MNHEY and SMNVEV (reference sequence). CDR3: CASRKTGQGIHEQYF. Written as DNA, the CDR3 is TGTGCCAGCAGAAAAACGGGACAGGGGATTCACGAGCAGTACTTC.

V and J are TRBV6-5 and TRBJ2-3; perhaps TRBD1 as D (5 bases). Looked up from germline, CDR1 is MNHEY and CDR2 is SVGAGI. V was pared by 0 bases and J by 0 bases, with 7 bases between. The CDR3 loop spans 15 amino acids. DNA of the CDR3: TGTGCCAGCAGTTACTCGACAGTCAGCACAGATACGCAGTATTTT. Translated: CASSYSTVSTDTQYF.

The chain links TRBV20-1 to TRBJ1-1; D call uncertain. Trimming pared 5 bases from V and 9 bases from J, leaving 13 bases between. This CDR3 has 11 residues. Germline assignment: CDR1 DFQATT and CDR2 SNEGSKA (reference sequence). The CDR3: CSASLNTQAFF. The CDR3 region has the DNA TGCAGTGCTTCCCTTAATACTCAAGCTTTCTTT.

The chain joins TRBV7-2 to TRBJ1-6, with no clear D. Deletions cut 1 base from V and 10 bases from J, with 8 bases between. Germline loops: CDR1 SGHTA, CDR2 FQGNSA. The CDR3 runs 13 residues. This CDR3 is CASSLGGKSPLHF. Written as DNA, the CDR3 is TGTGCCAGCAGCTTAGGAGGGAAATCACCCCTCCACTTT.

V usage is TRBV7-7 and J usage is TRBJ2-2, with TRBD1 as a possible D gene (5 bases). Looked up from germline, CDR1 is SSHAT and CDR2 is FNYEAQ (reference sequence). V lost 5 bases, J lost 6 bases, and 10 bases lay in between. The CDR3 runs to 13 residues. The CDR3 nucleotides are TGTGCCAGCAGCAACCAGGGTCCCGGGGAGCTGTTTTTT. Translating it yields CASSNQGPGELFF. The variable domain in full, completed from reference TRBV7-7 and TRBJ2-2, reads GAGVSQSPRYKVTKRGQDVTLRCDPISSHATLYWYQQALGQGPEFLTYFNYEAQPDKSGLPSDRFSAERPEGSISTLTIQRTEQRDSAMYRCASSNQGPGELFFGEGSRLTVL.

This clone was seen a few times. The chain uses TRBV24-1 and TRBJ2-1; the D is unclear. CDR1 KGHDR and CDR2 SFDVKD come from the germline V gene. V was cut by 0 bases and J by 5 bases, with 7 bases left in between. CDR3 length: 14 amino acids. The CDR3 is CATSDLRSDNEQFF. CDR3 bases: TGTGCCACCAGTGATTTGAGGTCCGACAATGAGCAGTTCTTC.

This clone was seen more than once but under ten times. V usage is TRBV10-3 and J usage is TRBJ1-1; 9 nucleotides agree with TRBD1. Germline trimming cut 7 bases from V and 2 bases from J; bases unmatched to any gene: 5. Germline V gene lookup returns CDR1 ENHRY and CDR2 SYGVKD. The CDR3 consists of 14 residues. DNA of the CDR3: TGTGCCATCACTACGGGACAGGGAAACACTGAAGCTTTCTTT. This translates into CAITTGQGNTEAFF.